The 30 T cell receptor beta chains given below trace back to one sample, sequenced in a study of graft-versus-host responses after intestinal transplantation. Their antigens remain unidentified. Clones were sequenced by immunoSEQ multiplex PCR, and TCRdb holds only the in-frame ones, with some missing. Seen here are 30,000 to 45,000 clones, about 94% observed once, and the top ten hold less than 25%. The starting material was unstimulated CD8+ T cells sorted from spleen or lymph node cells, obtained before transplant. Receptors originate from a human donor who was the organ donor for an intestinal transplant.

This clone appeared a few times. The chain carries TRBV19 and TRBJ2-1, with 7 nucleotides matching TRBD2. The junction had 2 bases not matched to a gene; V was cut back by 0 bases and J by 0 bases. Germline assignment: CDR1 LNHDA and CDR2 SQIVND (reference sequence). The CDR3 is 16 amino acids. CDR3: CASSIEGGSSYNEQFF. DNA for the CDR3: TGTGCCAGTAGTATAGAGGGGGGGAGCTCCTACAATGAGCAGTTCTTC.

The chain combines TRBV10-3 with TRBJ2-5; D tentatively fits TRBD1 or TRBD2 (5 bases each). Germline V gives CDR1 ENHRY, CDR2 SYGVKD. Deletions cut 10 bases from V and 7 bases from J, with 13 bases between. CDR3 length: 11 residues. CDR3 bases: TGTGCCACCTGGACACGGGGGACCCAGTACTTC. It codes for CATWTRGTQYF.

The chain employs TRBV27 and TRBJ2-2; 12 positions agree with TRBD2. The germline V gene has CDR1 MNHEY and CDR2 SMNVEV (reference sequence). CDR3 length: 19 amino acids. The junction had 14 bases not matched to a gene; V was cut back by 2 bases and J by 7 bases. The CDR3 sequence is CASSLLGLAGGPRDGELFF. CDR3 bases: TGTGCCAGCAGTTTACTGGGGCTAGCGGGAGGGCCTCGGGACGGGGAGCTGTTTTTT.

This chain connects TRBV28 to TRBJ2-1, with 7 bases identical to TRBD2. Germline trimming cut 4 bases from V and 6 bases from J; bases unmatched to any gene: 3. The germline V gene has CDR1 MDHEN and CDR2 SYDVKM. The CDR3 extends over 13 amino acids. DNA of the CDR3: TGTGCCAGCAGTTGGGGGGGGATCAATGAGCAGTTCTTC. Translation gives CASSWGGINEQFF.

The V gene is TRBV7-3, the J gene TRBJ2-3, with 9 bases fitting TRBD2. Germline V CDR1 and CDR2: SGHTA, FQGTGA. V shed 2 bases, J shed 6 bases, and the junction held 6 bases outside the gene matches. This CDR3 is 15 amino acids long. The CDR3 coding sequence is TGTGCCAGCAGCTTACAGGGACTAGCAGGGGATACGCAGTATTTT. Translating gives CASSLQGLAGDTQYF. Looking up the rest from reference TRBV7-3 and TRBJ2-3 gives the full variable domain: GAGVSQTPSNKVTEKGKYVELRCDPISGHTALYWYRQSLGQGPEFLIYFQGTGAADDSGLPNDRFFAVRPEGSVSTLKIQRTERGDSAVYLCASSLQGLAGDTQYFGPGTRLTVL.

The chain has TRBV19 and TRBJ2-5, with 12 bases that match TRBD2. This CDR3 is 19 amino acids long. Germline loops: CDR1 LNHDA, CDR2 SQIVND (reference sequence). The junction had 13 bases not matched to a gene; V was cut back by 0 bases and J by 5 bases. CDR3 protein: CASSIDPGASGRAGETQYF. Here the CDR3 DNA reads TGTGCCAGTAGTATAGACCCCGGGGCTAGCGGGAGGGCCGGGGAGACCCAGTACTTC.

CDR3 in amino acids: CASSEGQGRSYEQYF. CDR3 bases: TGTGCCAGCAGCGAGGGACAGGGGAGGTCCTACGAGCAGTACTTC. The V and J genes are TRBV9 and TRBJ2-7; 10 positions agree with TRBD1. The CDR3 has 15 residues. The junction had 4 bases not matched to a gene; V was cut back by 3 bases and J by 1 base. Germline values: CDR1 SGDLS, CDR2 YYNGEE. Variable domain in full (rest from reference TRBV9 and TRBJ2-7): DSGVTQTPKHLITATGQRVTLRCSPRSGDLSVYWYQQSLDQGLQFLIQYYNGEERAKGNILERFSAQQFPDLHSELNLSSLELGDSALYFCASSEGQGRSYEQYFGPGTRLTVT.

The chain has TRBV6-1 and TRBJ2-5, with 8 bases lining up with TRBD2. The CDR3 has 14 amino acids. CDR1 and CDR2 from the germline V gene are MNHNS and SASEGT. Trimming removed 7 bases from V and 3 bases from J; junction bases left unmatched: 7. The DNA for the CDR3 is TGTGCCAGCAACGACCGGGGGGGGAAAGAGACCCAGTACTTC. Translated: CASNDRGGKETQYF.

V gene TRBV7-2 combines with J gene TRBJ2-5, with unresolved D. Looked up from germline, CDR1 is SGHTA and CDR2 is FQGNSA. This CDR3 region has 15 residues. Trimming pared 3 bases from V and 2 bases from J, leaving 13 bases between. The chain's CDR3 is CASSLGSTGQETQYF. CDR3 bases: TGTGCCAGCAGCTTGGGGTCGACTGGGCAAGAGACCCAGTACTTC.

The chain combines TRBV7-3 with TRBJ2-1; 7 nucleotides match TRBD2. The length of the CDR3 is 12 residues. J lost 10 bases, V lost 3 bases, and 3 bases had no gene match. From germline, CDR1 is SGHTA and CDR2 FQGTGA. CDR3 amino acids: CASSFLGGEQFF. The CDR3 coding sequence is TGTGCCAGCAGCTTTCTCGGGGGGGAGCAGTTCTTC.

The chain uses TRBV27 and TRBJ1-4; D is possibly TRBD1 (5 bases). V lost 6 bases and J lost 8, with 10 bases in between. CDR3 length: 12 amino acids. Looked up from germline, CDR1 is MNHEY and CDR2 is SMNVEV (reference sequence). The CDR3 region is CASSVDSEKLFF. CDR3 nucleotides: TGTGCCAGCAGCGTCGACAGCGAAAAACTGTTTTTT. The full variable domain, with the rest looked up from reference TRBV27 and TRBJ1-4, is EAQVTQNPRYLITVTGKKLTVTCSQNMNHEYMSWYRQDPGLGLRQIYYSMNVEVTDKGDVPEGYKVSRKEKRNFPLILESPSPNQTSLYFCASSVDSEKLFFGSGTQLSVL.

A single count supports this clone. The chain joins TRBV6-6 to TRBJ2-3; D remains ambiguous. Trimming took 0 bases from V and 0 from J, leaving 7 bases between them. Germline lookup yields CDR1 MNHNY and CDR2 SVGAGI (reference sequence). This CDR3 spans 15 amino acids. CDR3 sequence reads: CASSYSVASTDTQYF. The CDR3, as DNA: TGTGCCAGCAGTTACTCGGTGGCAAGCACAGATACGCAGTATTTT.

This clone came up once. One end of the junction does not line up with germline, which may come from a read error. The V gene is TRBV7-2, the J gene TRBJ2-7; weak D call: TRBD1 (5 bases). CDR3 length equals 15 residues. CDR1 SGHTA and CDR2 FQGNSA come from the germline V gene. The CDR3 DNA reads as TGTGCCAGCAGCTTTTGGGGCCGCGCCTCCAACGAGCAGTACTTC. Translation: CASSFWGRASNEQYF. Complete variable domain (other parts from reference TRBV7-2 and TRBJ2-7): GAGVSQSPSNKVTEKGKDVELRCDPISGHTALYWYRQSLGQGLEFLIYFQGNSAPDKSGLPSDRFSAERTGGSVSTLTIQRTQQEDSAVYLCASSFWGRASNEQYFGPGTRLTVT.

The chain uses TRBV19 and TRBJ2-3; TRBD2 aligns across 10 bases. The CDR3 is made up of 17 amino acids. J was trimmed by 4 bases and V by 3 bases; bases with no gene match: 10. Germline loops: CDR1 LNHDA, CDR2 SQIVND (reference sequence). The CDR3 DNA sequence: TGTGCCAGTAGTATGCCCTATCTAGCGGGAGAGGCAGATACGCAGTATTTT. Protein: CASSMPYLAGEADTQYF.

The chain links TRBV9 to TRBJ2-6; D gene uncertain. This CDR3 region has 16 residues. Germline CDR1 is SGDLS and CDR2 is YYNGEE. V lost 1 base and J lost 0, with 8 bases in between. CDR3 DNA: TGTGCCAGCAGCGTAAACGGAGACTCTGGGGCCAACGTCCTGACTTTC. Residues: CASSVNGDSGANVLTF.

This chain's CDR3 is CASSIVGSGAVPYNEQFF. The CDR3 DNA follows: TGTGCCAGTAGTATAGTAGGGTCGGGGGCCGTTCCCTACAATGAGCAGTTCTTC. The chain couples TRBV19 to TRBJ2-1; TRBD1 or TRBD2 may be the D gene (6 bases each). Germline values: CDR1 LNHDA, CDR2 SQIVND (reference sequence). V dropped 1 base and J dropped 2 bases, with 18 bases sitting between them. The CDR3 runs 18 residues. The entire variable domain, with the rest obtained from reference TRBV19 and TRBJ2-1, is as follows: DGGITQSPKYLFRKEGQNVTLSCEQNLNHDAMYWYRQDPGQGLRLIYYSQIVNDFQKGDIAEGYSVSREKKESFPLTVTSAQKNPTAFYLCASSIVGSGAVPYNEQFFGPGTRLTVL.

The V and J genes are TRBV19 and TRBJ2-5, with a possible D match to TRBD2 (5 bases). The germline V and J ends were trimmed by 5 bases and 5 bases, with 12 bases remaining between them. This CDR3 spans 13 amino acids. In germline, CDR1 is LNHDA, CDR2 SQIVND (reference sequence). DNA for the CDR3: TGTGCCAGTAGTTGGAGCGGCGGGGAGACCCAGTACTTC. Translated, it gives CASSWSGGETQYF.

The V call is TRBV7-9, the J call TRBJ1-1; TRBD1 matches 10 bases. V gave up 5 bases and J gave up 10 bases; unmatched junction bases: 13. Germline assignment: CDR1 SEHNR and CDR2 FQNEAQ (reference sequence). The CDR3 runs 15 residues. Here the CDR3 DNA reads TGTGCCAGCAGCCCTACATGGGACAGGGGTCAAGGAGCTTTCTTT. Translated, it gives CASSPTWDRGQGAFF.

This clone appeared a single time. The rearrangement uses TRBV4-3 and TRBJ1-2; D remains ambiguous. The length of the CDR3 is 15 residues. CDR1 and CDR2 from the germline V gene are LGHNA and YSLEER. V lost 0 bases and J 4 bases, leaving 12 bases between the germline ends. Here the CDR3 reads CASSQEGTIPYGYTF. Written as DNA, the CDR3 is TGCGCCAGCAGCCAAGAAGGTACCATCCCCTATGGCTACACCTTC.

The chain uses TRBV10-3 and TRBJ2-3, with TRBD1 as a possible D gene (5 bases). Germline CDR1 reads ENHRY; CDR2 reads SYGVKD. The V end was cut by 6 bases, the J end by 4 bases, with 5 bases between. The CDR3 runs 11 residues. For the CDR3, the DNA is TGTGCCATCAGGGGGCCAGATACGCAGTATTTT. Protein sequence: CAIRGPDTQYF.

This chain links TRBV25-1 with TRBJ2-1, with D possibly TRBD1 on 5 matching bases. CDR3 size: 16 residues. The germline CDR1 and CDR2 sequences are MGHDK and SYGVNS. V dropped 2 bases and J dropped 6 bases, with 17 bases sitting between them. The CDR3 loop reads CASSESDSPSRNEQFF. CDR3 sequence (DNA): TGTGCCAGCAGTGAAAGCGACAGCCCCTCGCGCAATGAGCAGTTCTTC. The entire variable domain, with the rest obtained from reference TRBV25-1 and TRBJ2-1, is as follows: EADIYQTPRYLVIGTGKKITLECSQTMGHDKMYWYQQDPGMELHLIHYSYGVNSTEKGDLSSESTVSRIRTEHFPLTLESARPSHTSQYLCASSESDSPSRNEQFFGPGTRLTVL.

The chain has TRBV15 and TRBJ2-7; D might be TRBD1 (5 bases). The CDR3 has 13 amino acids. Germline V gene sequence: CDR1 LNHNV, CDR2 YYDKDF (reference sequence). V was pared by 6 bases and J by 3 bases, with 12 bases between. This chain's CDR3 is CATSPGKHYEQYF. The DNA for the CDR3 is TGTGCCACCAGTCCAGGGAAGCACTACGAGCAGTACTTC.

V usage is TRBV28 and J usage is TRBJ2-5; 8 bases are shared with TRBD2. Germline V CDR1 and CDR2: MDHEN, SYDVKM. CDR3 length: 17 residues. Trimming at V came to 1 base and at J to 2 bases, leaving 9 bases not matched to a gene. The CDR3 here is CASSLFRSGGPQETQYF. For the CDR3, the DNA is TGTGCCAGCAGTTTATTCAGGAGCGGGGGACCTCAAGAGACCCAGTACTTC.

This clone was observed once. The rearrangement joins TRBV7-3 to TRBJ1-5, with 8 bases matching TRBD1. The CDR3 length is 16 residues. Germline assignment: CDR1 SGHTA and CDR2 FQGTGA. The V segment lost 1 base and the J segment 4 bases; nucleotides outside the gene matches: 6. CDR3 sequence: CASSLKSGGDNQPQHF. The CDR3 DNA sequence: TGTGCCAGCAGCTTAAAATCAGGGGGCGATAATCAGCCCCAGCATTTT.

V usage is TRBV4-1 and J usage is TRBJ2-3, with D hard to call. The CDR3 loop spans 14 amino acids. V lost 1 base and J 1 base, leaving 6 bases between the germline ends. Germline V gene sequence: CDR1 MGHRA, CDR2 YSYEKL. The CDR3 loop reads CASSQGYGTDTQYF. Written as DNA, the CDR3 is TGCGCCAGCAGCCAAGGTTACGGCACAGATACGCAGTATTTT.

The DNA of the CDR3 is TGTGCCAGCAGCCCCGGGACTACCCTACTCGATAGCACAGATACGCAGTATTTT. It codes for CASSPGTTLLDSTDTQYF. The rearrangement links TRBV11-2 to TRBJ2-3; TRBD2 matches at 7 bases. The CDR3 spans 18 residues. With V trimmed by 5 bases and J by 0 bases, 14 bases remained unmatched. The germline V gene has CDR1 SGHAT and CDR2 FQNNGV.

The CDR3 sequence is CASSSRQGRNQPQHF. The DNA of the CDR3 is TGTGCCAGCAGTTCCCGACAGGGCCGCAATCAGCCCCAGCATTTT. The V call is TRBV27, the J call TRBJ1-5; 7 bases are shared with TRBD1. This CDR3 has 15 residues. CDR1 is MNHEY and CDR2 is SMNVEV in the germline V gene (reference sequence). Germline trimming cut 4 bases from V and 2 bases from J; bases unmatched to any gene: 5.

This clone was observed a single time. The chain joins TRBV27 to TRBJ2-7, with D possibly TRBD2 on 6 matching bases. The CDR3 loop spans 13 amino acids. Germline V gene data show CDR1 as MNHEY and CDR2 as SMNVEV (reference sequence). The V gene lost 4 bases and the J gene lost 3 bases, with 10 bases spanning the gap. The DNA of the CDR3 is TGTGCCAGCAGTTCACTAGCCTACTACGAGCAGTACTTC. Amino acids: CASSSLAYYEQYF.

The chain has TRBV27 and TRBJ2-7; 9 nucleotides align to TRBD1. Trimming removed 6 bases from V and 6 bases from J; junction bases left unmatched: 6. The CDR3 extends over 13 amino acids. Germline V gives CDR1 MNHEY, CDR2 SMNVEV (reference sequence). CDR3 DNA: TGTGCCAGCAGCTGGACAGGGGCTGGCGAGCAGTACTTC. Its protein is CASSWTGAGEQYF.

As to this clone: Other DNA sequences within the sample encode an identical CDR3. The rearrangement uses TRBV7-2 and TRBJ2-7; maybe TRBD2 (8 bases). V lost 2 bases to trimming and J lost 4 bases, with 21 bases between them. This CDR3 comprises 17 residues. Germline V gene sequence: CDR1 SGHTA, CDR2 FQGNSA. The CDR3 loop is CASSLRGREVWGYEQYF. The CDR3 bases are TGTGCCAGCAGCTTAAGGGGGCGGGAGGTGTGGGGGTACGAGCAGTACTTC.